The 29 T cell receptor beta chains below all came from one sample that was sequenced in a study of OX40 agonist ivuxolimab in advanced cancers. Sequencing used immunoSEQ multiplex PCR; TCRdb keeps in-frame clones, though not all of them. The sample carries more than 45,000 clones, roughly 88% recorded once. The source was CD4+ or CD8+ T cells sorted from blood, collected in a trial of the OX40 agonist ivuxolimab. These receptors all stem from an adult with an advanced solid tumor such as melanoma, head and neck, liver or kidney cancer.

CDR3 sequence reads: CASSRRLAGAGETQYF. The CDR3 DNA reads TGTGCCAGTAGTAGAAGACTAGCGGGAGCTGGAGAGACCCAGTACTTC. The genes are TRBV19 and TRBJ2-5, with 12 bases lining up with TRBD2. Losses at the gene ends were 4 bases for V and 4 bases for J; bases not matched to a gene: 7. Germline CDR1 reads LNHDA; CDR2 reads SQIVND (reference sequence). The CDR3 is 16 residues long.

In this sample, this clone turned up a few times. CDR3: CASSFSGQETQYF. CDR3 sequence (DNA): TGTGCCAGCAGCTTTAGCGGGCAAGAGACCCAGTACTTC. The rearrangement links TRBV7-9 to TRBJ2-5; 7 bases are shared with TRBD2. Germline V gives CDR1 SEHNR, CDR2 FQNEAQ (reference sequence). The CDR3 covers 13 residues. Germline trimming cut 3 bases from V and 2 bases from J; bases unmatched to any gene: 0. Full variable domain (remainder filled in from reference TRBV7-9 and TRBJ2-5): DTGVSQNPRHKITKRGQNVTFRCDPISEHNRLYWYRQTLGQGPEFLTYFQNEAQLEKSRLLSDRFSAERPKGSFSTLEIQRTEQGDSAMYLCASSFSGQETQYFGPGTRLLVL.

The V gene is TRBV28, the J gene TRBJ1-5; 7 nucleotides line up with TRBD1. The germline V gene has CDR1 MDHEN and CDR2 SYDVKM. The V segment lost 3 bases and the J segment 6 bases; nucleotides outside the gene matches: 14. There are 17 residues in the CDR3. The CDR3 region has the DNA TGTGCCAGCAGTTTGAGGCAGGGGGTAAGGGTGGGTCAGCCCCAGCATTTT. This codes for CASSLRQGVRVGQPQHF.

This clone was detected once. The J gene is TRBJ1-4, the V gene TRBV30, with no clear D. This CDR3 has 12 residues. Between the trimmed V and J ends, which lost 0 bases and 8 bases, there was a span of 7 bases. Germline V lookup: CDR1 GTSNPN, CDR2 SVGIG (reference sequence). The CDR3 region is CAWSVLREKLFF. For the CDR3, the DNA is TGTGCCTGGAGTGTACTGCGGGAAAAACTGTTTTTT.

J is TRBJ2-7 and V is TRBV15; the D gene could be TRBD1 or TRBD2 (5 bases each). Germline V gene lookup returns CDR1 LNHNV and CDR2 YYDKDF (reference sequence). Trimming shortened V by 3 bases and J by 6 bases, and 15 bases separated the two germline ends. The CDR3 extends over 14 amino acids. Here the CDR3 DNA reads TGTGCCACCAGCAGGATACTGGTTGGGGGCGAGCAGTACTTC. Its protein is CATSRILVGGEQYF. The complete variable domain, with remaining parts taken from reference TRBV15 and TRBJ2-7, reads DAMVIQNPRYQVTQFGKPVTLSCSQTLNHNVMYWYQQKSSQAPKLLFHYYDKDFNNEADTPDNFQSRRPNTSFCFLDIRSPGLGDTAMYLCATSRILVGGEQYFGPGTRLTVT.

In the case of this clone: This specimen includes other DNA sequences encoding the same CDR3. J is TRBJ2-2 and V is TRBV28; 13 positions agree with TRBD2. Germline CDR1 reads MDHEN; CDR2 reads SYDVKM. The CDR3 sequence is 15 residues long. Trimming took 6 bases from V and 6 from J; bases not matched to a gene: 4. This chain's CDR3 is CASSGLAGAAGELFF. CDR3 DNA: TGTGCCAGCAGCGGACTAGCGGGAGCGGCCGGGGAGCTGTTTTTT.

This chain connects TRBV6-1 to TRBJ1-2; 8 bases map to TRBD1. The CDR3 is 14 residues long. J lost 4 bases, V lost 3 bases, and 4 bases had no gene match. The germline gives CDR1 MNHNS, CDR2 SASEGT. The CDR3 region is CASSETGAIYGYTF. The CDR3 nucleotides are TGTGCCAGCAGTGAGACAGGGGCAATCTATGGCTACACCTTC.

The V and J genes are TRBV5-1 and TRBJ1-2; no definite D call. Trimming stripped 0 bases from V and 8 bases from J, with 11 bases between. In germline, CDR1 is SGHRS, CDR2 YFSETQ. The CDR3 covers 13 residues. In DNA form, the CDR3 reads TGCGCCAGCAGCTTGGGGAGTCTTAACGGCTACACCTTC. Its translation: CASSLGSLNGYTF.

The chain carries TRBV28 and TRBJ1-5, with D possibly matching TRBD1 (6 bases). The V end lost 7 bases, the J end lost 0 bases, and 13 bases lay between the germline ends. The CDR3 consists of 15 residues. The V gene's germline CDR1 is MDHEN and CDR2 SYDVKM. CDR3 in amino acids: CASIRGPYSNQPQHF. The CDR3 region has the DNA TGTGCCAGCATCAGGGGACCGTATAGCAATCAGCCCCAGCATTTT.

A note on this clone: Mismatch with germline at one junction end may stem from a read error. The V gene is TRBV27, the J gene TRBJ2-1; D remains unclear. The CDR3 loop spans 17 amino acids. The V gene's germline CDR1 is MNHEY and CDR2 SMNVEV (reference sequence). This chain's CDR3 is CASSLAFGVLSHNEQFF. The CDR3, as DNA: TGTGCCAGCAGTCTTGCCTTTGGGGTCCTCTCCCACAATGAGCAGTTCTTC.

The CDR3 DNA is TGTGCCAGCAGCTTAAGAAGTAGTCCAGATACGCAGTATTTT. This codes for CASSLRSSPDTQYF. This chain joins TRBV7-3 and TRBJ2-3; unclear D gene. This CDR3 comprises 14 residues. V lost 1 base and J 4 bases, leaving 9 bases between the germline ends. The germline V gene encodes CDR1 SGHTA and CDR2 FQGTGA.

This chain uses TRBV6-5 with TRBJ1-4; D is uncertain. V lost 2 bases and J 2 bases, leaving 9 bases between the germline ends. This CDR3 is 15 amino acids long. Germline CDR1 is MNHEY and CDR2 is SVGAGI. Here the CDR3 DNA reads TGTGCCAGCAGTTACGGTGACCCCACTAATGAAAAACTGTTTTTT. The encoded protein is CASSYGDPTNEKLFF.

The CDR3 DNA reads TGTGCCAGCAGTATCCCAGCGGGACCCCCAACAGATACGCAGTATTTT. Translated: CASSIPAGPPTDTQYF. The chain couples TRBV28 to TRBJ2-3; TRBD2 matches at 7 bases. CDR3 length: 16 amino acids. The germline gives CDR1 MDHEN, CDR2 SYDVKM. J lost 3 bases, V lost 5 bases, and 11 bases had no gene match.

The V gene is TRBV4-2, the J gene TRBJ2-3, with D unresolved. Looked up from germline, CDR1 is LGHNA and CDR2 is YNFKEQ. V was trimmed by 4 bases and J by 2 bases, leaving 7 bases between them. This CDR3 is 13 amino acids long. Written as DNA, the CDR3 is TGTGCCAGCAGCCTCCAGGACACAGATACGCAGTATTTT. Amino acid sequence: CASSLQDTDTQYF.

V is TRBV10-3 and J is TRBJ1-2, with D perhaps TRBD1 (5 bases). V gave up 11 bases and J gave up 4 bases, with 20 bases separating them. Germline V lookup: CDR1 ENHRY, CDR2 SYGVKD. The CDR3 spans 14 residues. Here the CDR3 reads CAGSRDLGSYGYTF. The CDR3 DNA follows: TGTGCCGGAAGCCGGGACCTAGGTAGCTATGGCTACACCTTC.

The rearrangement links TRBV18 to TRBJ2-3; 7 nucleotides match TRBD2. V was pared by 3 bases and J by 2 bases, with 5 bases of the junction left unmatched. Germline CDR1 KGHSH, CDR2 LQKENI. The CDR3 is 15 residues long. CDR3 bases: TGTGCCAGCTCACCCCCGGGACTAATCACAGATACGCAGTATTTT. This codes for CASSPPGLITDTQYF.

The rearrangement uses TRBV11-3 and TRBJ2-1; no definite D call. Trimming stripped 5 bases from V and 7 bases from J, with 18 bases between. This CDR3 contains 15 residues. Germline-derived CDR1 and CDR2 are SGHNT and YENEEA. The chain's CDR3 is CASSPGPEARNEQFF. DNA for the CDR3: TGTGCCAGCAGCCCTGGACCCGAGGCACGGAATGAGCAGTTCTTC.

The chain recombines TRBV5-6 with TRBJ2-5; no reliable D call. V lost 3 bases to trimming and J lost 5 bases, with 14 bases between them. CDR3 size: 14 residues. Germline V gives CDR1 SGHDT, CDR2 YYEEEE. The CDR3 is CASSSVAVEETQYF. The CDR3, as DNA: TGTGCCAGCAGCTCCGTAGCAGTTGAGGAGACCCAGTACTTC.

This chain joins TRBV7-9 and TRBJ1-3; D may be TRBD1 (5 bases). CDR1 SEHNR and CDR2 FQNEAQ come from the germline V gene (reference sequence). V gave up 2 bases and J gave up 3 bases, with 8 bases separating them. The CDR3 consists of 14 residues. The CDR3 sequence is CASSLSGLGNTIYF. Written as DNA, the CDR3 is TGTGCCAGCAGCTTATCAGGGCTTGGAAACACCATATATTTT.

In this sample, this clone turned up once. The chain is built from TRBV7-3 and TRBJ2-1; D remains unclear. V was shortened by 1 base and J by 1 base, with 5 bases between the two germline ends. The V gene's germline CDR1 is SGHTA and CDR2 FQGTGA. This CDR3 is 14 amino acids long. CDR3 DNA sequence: TGTGCCAGCAGCTTAATCGGATCCTACAATGAGCAGTTCTTC. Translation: CASSLIGSYNEQFF.

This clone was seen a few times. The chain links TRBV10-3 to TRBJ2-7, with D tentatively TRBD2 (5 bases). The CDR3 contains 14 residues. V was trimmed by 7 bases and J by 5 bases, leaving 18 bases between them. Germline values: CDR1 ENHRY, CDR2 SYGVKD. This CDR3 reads CAIKKTKEGNEQYF. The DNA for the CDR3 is TGTGCCATCAAAAAGACAAAAGAGGGAAACGAGCAGTACTTC.

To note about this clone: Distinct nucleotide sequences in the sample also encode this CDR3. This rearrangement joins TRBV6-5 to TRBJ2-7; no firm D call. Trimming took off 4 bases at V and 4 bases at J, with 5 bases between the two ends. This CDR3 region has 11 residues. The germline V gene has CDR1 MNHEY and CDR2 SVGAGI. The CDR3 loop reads CASSSFYEQYF. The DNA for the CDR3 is TGTGCCAGCAGTTCCTTTTACGAGCAGTACTTC.

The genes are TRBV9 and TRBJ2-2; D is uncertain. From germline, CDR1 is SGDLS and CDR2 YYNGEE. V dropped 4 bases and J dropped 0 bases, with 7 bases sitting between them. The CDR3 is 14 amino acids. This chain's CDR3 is CASSWTANTGELFF. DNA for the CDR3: TGTGCCAGCAGCTGGACGGCGAACACCGGGGAGCTGTTTTTT.

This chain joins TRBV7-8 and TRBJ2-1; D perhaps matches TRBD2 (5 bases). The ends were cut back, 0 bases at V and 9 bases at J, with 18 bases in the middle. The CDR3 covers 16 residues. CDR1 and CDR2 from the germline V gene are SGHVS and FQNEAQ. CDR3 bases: TGTGCCAGCAGCTTAGCAGGAGGACCGCTGGCAGGTGAGCAGTTCTTC. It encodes CASSLAGGPLAGEQFF.

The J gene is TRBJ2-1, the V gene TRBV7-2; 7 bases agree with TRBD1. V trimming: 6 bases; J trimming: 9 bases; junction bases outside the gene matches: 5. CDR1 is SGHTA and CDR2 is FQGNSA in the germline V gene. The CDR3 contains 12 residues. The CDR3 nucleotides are TGTGCCAGCAGAGAGGGGGCGCGTGAGCAGTTCTTC. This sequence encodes CASREGAREQFF.

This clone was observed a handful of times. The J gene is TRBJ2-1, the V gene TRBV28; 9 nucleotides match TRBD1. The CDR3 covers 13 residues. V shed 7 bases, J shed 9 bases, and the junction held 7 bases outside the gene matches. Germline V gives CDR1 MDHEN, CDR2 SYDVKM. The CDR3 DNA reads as TGTGCCAGCACTTCGGACAGGGGCGCTGAGCAGTTCTTC. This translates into CASTSDRGAEQFF.

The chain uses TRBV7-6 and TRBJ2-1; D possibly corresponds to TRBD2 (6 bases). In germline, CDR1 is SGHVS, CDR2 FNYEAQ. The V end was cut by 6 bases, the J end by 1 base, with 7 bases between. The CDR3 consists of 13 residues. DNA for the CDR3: TGTGCCAGCAGGAGCGGGTCCTACAATGAGCAGTTCTTC. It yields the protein CASRSGSYNEQFF.

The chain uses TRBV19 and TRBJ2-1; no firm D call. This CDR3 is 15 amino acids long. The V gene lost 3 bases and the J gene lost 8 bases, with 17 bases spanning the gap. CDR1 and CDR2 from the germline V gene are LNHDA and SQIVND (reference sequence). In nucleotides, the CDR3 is TGTGCCAGTAGTATGACCCACTCTGGGGTCGATGAGCAGTTCTTC. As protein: CASSMTHSGVDEQFF. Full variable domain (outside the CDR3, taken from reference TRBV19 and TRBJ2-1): DGGITQSPKYLFRKEGQNVTLSCEQNLNHDAMYWYRQDPGQGLRLIYYSQIVNDFQKGDIAEGYSVSREKKESFPLTVTSAQKNPTAFYLCASSMTHSGVDEQFFGPGTRLTVL.

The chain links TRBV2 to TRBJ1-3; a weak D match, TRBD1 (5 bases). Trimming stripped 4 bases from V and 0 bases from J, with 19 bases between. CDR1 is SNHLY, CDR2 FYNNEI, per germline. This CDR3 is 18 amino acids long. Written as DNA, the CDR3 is TGTGCCAGCAGTGGTGGCCATCCGGGACCAAACTCTGGAAACACCATATATTTT. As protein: CASSGGHPGPNSGNTIYF.